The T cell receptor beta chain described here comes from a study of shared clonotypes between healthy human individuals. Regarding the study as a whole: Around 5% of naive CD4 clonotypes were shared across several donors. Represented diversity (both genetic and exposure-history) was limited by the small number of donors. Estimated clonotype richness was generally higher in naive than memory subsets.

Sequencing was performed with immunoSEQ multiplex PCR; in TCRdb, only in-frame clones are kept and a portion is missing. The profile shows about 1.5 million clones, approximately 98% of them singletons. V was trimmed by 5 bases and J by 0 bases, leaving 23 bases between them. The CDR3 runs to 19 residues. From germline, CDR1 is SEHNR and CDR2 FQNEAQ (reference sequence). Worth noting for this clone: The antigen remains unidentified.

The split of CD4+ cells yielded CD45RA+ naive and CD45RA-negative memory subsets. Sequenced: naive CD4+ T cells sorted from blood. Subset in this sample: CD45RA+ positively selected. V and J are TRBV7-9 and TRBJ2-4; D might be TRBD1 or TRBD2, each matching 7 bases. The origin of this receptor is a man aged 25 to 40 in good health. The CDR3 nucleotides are TGTGCCAGCAGCCCGACCCCCAGGGGGGGATGGATAGCCAAAAACATTCAGTACTTC. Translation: CASSPTPRGGWIAKNIQYF.